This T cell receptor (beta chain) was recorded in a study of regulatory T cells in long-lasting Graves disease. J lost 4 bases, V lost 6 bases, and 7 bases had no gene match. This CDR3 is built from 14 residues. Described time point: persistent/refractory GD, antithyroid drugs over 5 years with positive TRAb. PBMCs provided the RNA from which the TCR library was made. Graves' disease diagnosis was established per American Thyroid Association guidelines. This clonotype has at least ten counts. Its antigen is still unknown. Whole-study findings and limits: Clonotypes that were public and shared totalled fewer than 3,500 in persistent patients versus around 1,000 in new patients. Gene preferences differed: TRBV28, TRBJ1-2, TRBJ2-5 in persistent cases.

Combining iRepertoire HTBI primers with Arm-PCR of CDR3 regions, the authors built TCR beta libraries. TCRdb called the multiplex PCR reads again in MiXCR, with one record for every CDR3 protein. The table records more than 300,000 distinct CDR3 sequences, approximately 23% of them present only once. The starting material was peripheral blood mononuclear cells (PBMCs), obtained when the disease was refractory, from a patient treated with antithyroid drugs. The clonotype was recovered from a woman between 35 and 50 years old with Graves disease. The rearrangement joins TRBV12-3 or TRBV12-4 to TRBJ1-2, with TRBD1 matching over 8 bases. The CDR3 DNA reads TGTGCCAGCAGGCAGGGGGCGCAGAGCTATGGCTACACCTTC. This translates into CASRQGAQSYGYTF.